This T cell receptor beta chain derives from a study of graft-versus-host responses after intestinal transplantation. Study-level information: Uniformly, recipients were administered anti-thymocyte globulin induction with subsequent tacrolimus and steroids for around 3 years. Overall study findings and caveats: Investigators detected GvH clones in recipient marrow, with some emerging earlier in ileum or blood.

Notes on this clone: Its antigen is not known.

The method was immunoSEQ multiplex PCR; TCRdb's version includes in-frame clones alone and lacks a portion of them. The repertoire holds around 45,000 clones, about 95% seen once, with around 1.5% in the top ten. CDR1 SGHTA and CDR2 FQGNSA come from the germline V gene. J lost 3 bases, V lost 1 base, and 4 bases had no gene match. The CDR3 covers 15 residues. The rearrangement links TRBV7-2 to TRBJ2-7; TRBD2 agrees at 9 bases. The sample here was PBMCs, taken roughly 51 weeks after intestinal transplant. This receptor was obtained from a human patient who received an intestinal transplant, so some T cells may come from the graft donor. The CDR3 protein is CASSLEAGGFYEQYF. The CDR3 region has the DNA TGTGCCAGCAGCTTAGAGGCGGGAGGGTTCTACGAGCAGTACTTC. Full variable domain (outside the CDR3, taken from reference TRBV7-2 and TRBJ2-7): GAGVSQSPSNKVTEKGKDVELRCDPISGHTALYWYRQSLGQGLEFLIYFQGNSAPDKSGLPSDRFSAERTGGSVSTLTIQRTQQEDSAVYLCASSLEAGGFYEQYFGPGTRLTVT.